Listed below are T cell receptor beta chains from one sample, sequenced in a study of Ad26.COV2.S vaccination and SARS-CoV-2 variants. Some clones are missing from TCRdb's copy, which holds only in-frame ones; the method was immunoSEQ multiplex PCR. The sample has 350,000 to 450,000 clones, around nine tenths seen once; the top ten hold around 3.5%. Sequenced material: peripheral blood, taken in a trial of Ad26.COV2.S vaccine versus placebo. The receptor set was obtained from a person aged 18-65 years who received the Ad26.COV2.S COVID-19 vaccine or a placebo. The CDR3 runs from the conserved cysteine through the conserved F or W. Fields, in order: V gene, CDR3 protein.

TRBV10-3 CAISVQIGGETQYF
TRBV28 CASSLGKNTEAFF
TRBV5-1 CASSPTADTQYF
TRBV2 CASRDRGFIEAFF
TRBV6-5 CASNRDRIQETQYF
TRBV19 CASSIRTSYGYTF
TRBV9 CASSVDDSSYEQYF
TRBV16 CASSHWTGTYEQYF
TRBV5-1 CASSTGSTSGGTDTQYF
TRBV9 CASSPTSGGLTDTQYF
TRBV29-1 CSVELGGPTGELFF
TRBV19 CASSPGDRRNEKLFF
TRBV27 CASSFGLAGAMAQFF
TRBV19 CASSPGARTDTQYF
TRBV5-8 CASSLLAGIPKAFF
TRBV19 CASSFPGWNTEAFF
TRBV6-5 CASSRGQRENYGYTF
TRBV9 CASSSRMGGANVLTF
TRBV5-6 CASSLGTGGRNEKLFF
TRBV2 CASSEDTEAFF
TRBV10-2 CASSESIGVTNTIYF
TRBV27 CASSWVGPTGTEAFF
TRBV7-8 CASSLIPGSQETQYF
TRBV7-9 CASSRRAGESPYEQYF
TRBV20-1 CSAREGPEQYF
TRBV27 CASAFRDRLYLYTF
TRBV2 CASSEGGRNTEAFF
TRBV14 CASSQDAGLVTGANVLTF
TRBV12-5 CASGLLRQGARTDTQYF
TRBV4-1 CASSQDTGRNTEAFF
TRBV28 CASQRAGISNQPQHF
TRBV6-1 CASSESYRTGRYEQYF
TRBV7-9 CAGTGPMNTEAFF